The entry that follows covers one TCR beta chain sequence. Its target is unknown. The data belong to a study of cytomegalovirus exposure and HLA in healthy donors. Study overall: In an early release, HLA-typed donors contributed tens of millions of unique TCR sequences.

Study-level results: The investigators catalogued some 150 TCR beta chains as cytomegalovirus-associated.

Trimming took off 6 bases at V and 7 bases at J, with 18 bases between the two ends. In germline, CDR1 is MNHEY, CDR2 SMNVEV (reference sequence). This CDR3 spans 14 amino acids. With 60 Vbeta and 13 Jbeta primers, the PCR was carried out. Assay used: immunoSEQ multiplex PCR; TCRdb lists only in-frame clones, some missing. The sample shows approximately 140,000 clones, roughly three quarters of them seen only once. The sequencing sample was made of PBMCs. V is TRBV27 and J is TRBJ2-5; tentative D call: TRBD2 (5 bases). This sequence originates from a woman aged 40 to 50 in good health and CMV-seronegative. The CDR3 protein is CASSPGLPVRTQYF. The DNA for the CDR3 is TGTGCCAGCAGCCCCGGACTGCCCGTGAGGACCCAGTACTTC.